Sequencing of this T cell receptor beta chain was carried out in a study of T cell changes during pregnancy in multiple sclerosis. Using immunoSEQ multiplex PCR, the repertoire was profiled, and TCRdb retains in-frame clones only, with some absent. The table records under 45,000 clones, approximately 96% of them present only once. CDR1 and CDR2 (germline): MNHNY, SVGAGI (reference sequence). V was clipped by 4 bases and J by 3 bases, with 11 bases between them. The CDR3 is made up of 14 amino acids. The clonotype originates from a female donor with multiple sclerosis, enrolled in a pregnancy study. The V call is TRBV6-6, the J call TRBJ2-3, with TRBD1 as a possible D gene (6 bases). The material sequenced was peripheral blood, taken in the second trimester of pregnancy. The CDR3 reads CASSSLGQTDTQYF. The DNA of the CDR3 is TGTGCCAGCAGTTCCCTCGGACAGACAGATACGCAGTATTTT.